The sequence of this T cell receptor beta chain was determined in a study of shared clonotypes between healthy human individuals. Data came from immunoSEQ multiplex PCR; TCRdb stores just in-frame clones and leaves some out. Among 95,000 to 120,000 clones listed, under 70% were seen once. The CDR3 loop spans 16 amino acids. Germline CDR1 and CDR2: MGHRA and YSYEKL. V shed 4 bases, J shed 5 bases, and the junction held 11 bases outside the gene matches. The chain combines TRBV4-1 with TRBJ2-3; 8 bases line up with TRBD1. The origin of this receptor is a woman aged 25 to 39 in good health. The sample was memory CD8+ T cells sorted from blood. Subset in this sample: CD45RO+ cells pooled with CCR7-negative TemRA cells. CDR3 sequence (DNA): TGCGCCAGCAGCCTACGGACAGGGAGGTTGGGAGATACGCAGTATTTT. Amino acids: CASSLRTGRLGDTQYF.